This T cell receptor beta chain was identified during a study of cytomegalovirus exposure and HLA in healthy donors. Findings and caveats of the study: Cytomegalovirus association was assigned to 170 or so TCR beta chains.

Each donor was nominally healthy when sampled (though unrecorded immune exposures were likely). A remark on this clone: Its antigen is still unknown.

Germline-derived CDR1 and CDR2 are SGHDT and YYEEEE. The CDR3 totals 12 residues. V was cut by 4 bases and J by 7 bases, with 11 bases left in between. The PCR had 60 Vbeta and 13 Jbeta primers. TCRdb's table, derived via immunoSEQ multiplex PCR, lists solely in-frame clones and lacks some. The table includes 130,000 or so clones, around 72% detected once. The TCR was taken from a man aged 50 to 60 in good health and CMV-seropositive. Sequences were obtained from PBMCs. This rearrangement joins TRBV5-6 to TRBJ1-2; D uncertain. The CDR3 region has the DNA TGTGCCAGCAGCCCAGGTGGATCTGGCTACACCTTC. This translates into CASSPGGSGYTF. Complete variable domain (other parts from reference TRBV5-6 and TRBJ1-2): DAGVTQSPTHLIKTRGQQVTLRCSPKSGHDTVSWYQQALGQGPQFIFQYYEEEERQRGNFPDRFSGHQFPNYSSELNVNALLLGDSALYLCASSPGGSGYTFGSGTRLTVV.